This TCR beta chain was profiled in a study of shared clonotypes between healthy human individuals. Study background: CD4 naive and memory got three plates each, CD8 naive two, CD8 memory one.

Genomic DNA of each subset was evenly split across several immunoSEQ plates. Measured with immunoSEQ multiplex PCR; TCRdb has only the in-frame clones, and not every one. The sample lists roughly 1,100,000 clones; approximately 72% were seen once. Findings of the study overall: Among donors, clonotype sharing was expected to be affected by sequencing depth.

V was cut by 5 bases and J by 2 bases, with 12 bases left in between. CDR1 is SNHLY, CDR2 FYNNEI, per germline. CDR3 length: 14 amino acids. The study separated CD4+ cells into CD45RA+ naive and CD45RA-negative memory subsets. This clone appeared once. What it binds is not known. This sequence joins TRBV2 and TRBJ2-5; maybe TRBD2 (5 bases). Sequences were obtained from memory CD4+ T cells sorted from blood. The subset denotes: CD45RA-negative fraction. This sequence originates from a man aged 18 to 29 in good health. The CDR3 region has the DNA TGTGCCAGCAGTTTGCGGGCACTGCAAGAGACCCAGTACTTC. Residues: CASSLRALQETQYF.